The T cell receptor (beta chain) under discussion was sequenced for a study of T cell changes during pregnancy in multiple sclerosis. This CDR3 region has 13 residues. The protocol was immunoSEQ multiplex PCR, while the TCRdb copy is restricted to in-frame clones and leaves out a portion. The sample records around 30,000 clones, approximately 94% being singletons. The rearrangement joins TRBV21-1 to TRBJ2-5; TRBD1 is taken as the D call from the table, unchecked against the DNA. TRBV21-1 is annotated as a pseudogene. The sample was CD4+ T cells from peripheral blood mononuclear cells, taken after pregnancy. This TCR was recovered from a female donor with multiple sclerosis, enrolled in a pregnancy study. Here the CDR3 reads CASSYHYKKTQYF. CDR3 in DNA: TGTGCCAGCAGCTACCATTACAAGAAGACCCAGTACTTC.